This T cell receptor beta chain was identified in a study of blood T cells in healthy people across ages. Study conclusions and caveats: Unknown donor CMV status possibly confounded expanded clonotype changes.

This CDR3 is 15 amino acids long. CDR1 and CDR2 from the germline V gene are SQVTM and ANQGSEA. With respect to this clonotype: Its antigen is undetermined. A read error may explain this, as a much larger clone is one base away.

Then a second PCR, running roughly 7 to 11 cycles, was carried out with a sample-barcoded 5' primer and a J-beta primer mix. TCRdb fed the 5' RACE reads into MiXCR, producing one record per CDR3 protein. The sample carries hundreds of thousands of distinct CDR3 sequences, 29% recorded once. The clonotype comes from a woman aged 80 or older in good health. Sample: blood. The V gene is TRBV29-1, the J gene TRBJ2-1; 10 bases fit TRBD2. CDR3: CSVEVASGGAGERFF. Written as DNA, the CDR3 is TGCAGCGTTGAAGTGGCGAGCGGGGGGGCAGGTGAGCGGTTCTTC.